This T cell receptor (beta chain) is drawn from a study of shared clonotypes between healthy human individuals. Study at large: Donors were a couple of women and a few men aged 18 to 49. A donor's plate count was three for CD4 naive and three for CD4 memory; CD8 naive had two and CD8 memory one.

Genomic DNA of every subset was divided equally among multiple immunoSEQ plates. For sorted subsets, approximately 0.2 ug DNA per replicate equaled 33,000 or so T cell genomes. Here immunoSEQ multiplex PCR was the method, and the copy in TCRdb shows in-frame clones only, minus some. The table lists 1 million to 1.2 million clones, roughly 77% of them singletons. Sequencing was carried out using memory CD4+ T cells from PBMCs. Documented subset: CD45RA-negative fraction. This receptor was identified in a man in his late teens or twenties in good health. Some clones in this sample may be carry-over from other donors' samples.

In DNA form, the CDR3 reads TGTGCCAGCAGCGTAGGGGGCTCTGGGGGCTACACCTTC. It codes for CASSVGGSGGYTF. The chain joins TRBV9 to TRBJ1-2; D might be TRBD1 (5 bases). V was cut by 0 bases and J by 8 bases, with 11 bases left in between. The CDR3 covers 13 residues. The germline V gene has CDR1 SGDLS and CDR2 YYNGEE.